The present T cell receptor beta chain was sequenced within a study of T cells in Graves' hyperthyroidism and ophthalmopathy. Study-wide results and limits: In the blood, most expanded thyroid clonotypes above 0.001 appeared as well.

Diagnostic decisions used clinical symptoms, serum thyroxine and TRAb, thyroid ultrasound and orbital computed tomography. Amplification targeted TCR beta CDR3 regions from RNA transcripts. RT-PCR in the first round (using the HTBI primer set) targeted the TCR CDR3. TCRdb recomputed calls from the multiplex PCR reads with MiXCR, one row per CDR3 protein. Of hundreds of thousands of distinct CDR3 sequences in the sample, about 45% were seen once. As for this clonotype: Its antigen is still unknown.

Trimming pared 3 bases from V and 0 bases from J, leaving 11 bases between. CDR3 size: 15 residues. Germline loops: CDR1 ENHRY, CDR2 SYGVKD. The gene calls are TRBV10-3 and TRBJ1-1; no reliable D call. The source of this sequence is an adult man with Graves' disease, either hyperthyroidism or ophthalmopathy (not recorded which). The sequencing input was peripheral blood or thyroid tissue (not recorded which). As DNA, the CDR3 is TGTGCCATCAGTGAAGGAGGACCGTTGAACACTGAAGCTTTCTTT. This codes for CAISEGGPLNTEAFF.